Here is one T cell receptor (beta chain) with its context. Its specificity is unknown. Time point denoted: 2015-2016 season, 7 days after influenza vaccination. Sorted cTfh were non-naive CD4+CXCR5+PD-1+, either ICOS+CD38+ or ICOS-CD38-. These data are taken from a study of follicular helper T cells after annual influenza vaccination. Overall study context: For some subjects, blood spans the 2013-2014, 2014-2015 and 2015-2016 annual vaccinations.

Overall study findings and caveats: Plasmablast frequency change correlated with clonality change in ICOS+CD38+ cTfh. Only about 9-21% of analyzed cells yielded productive TCRB sequences.

The CDR3 is 12 amino acids. The V gene lost 5 bases and the J gene lost 0 bases, with 3 bases spanning the gap. Germline CDR1 SGHTA, CDR2 FQGNSA. Data came from immunoSEQ multiplex PCR; TCRdb stores just in-frame clones and leaves some out. The profile shows around 6,400 clones, about 88% of them singletons. This clonotype was sampled from an adult who received the influenza vaccine. The chain recombines TRBV7-2 with TRBJ2-3, with D unresolved. This specimen consisted of CXCR5+ CD38- circulating T follicular helper cells from blood, obtained 7 days after influenza vaccination. As to subset: circulating Tfh, non-naive CD4+CXCR5+PD-1+ (ICOS+CD38+ or ICOS-CD38-). In DNA, the CDR3 is TGTGCCAGCAGCCCTAGCACAGATACGCAGTATTTT. Its protein product is CASSPSTDTQYF.